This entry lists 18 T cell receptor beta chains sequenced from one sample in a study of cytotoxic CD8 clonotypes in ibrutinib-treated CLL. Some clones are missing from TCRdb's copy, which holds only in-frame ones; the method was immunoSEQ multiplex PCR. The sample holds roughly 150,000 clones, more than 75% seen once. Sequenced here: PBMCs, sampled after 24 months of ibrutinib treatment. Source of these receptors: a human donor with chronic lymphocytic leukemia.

Here the CDR3 reads CASSLGRIQPQHF. The CDR3 bases are TGTGCCAGCAGCCTAGGCCGGATACAGCCCCAGCATTTT. V gene TRBV7-9 combines with J gene TRBJ1-5; D uncertain. Germline loops: CDR1 SEHNR, CDR2 FQNEAQ (reference sequence). This CDR3 has 13 residues. Trimming removed 5 bases from V and 7 bases from J, with 12 bases in between.

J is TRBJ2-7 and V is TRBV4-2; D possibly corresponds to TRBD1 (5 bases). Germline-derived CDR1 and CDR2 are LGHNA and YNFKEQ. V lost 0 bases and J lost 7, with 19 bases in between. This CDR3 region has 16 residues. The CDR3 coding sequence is TGTGCCAGCAGCCAAGATGTGTGGGGCCCCTTCGGGGAGCAGTACTTC. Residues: CASSQDVWGPFGEQYF.

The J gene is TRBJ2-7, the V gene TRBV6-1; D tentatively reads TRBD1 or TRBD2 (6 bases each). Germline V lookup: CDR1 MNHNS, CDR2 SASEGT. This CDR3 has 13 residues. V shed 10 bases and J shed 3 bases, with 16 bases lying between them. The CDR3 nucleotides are TGTGCCACTGCGGGACAAACTGACTACGAGCAGTACTTC. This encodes CATAGQTDYEQYF.

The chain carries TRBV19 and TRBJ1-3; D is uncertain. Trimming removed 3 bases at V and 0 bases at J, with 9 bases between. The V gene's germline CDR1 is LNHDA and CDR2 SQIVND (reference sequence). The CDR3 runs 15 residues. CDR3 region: CASSISPCSGNTIYF. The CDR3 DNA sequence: TGTGCCAGTAGTATTAGCCCTTGCTCTGGAAACACCATATATTTT.

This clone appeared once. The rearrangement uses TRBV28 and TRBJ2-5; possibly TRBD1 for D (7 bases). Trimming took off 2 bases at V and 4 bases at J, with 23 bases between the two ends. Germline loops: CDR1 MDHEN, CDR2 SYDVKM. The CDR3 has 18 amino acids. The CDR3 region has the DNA TGTGCCAGCAGTTTAAACCCCCGACAGGGTTTCGGGGGAGAGACCCAGTACTTC. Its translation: CASSLNPRQGFGGETQYF.

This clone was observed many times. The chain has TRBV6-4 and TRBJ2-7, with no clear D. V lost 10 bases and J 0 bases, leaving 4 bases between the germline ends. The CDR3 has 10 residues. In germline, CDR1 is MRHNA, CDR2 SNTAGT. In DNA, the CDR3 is TGTGCCACACCCTCCTACGAGCAGTACTTC. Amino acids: CATPSYEQYF.

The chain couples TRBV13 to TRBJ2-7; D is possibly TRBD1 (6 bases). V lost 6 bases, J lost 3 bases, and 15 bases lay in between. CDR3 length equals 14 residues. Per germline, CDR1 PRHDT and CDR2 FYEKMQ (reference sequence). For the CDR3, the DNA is TGTGCCAGCAGGCCCATACAGGGAAACTACGAGCAGTACTTC. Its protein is CASRPIQGNYEQYF.

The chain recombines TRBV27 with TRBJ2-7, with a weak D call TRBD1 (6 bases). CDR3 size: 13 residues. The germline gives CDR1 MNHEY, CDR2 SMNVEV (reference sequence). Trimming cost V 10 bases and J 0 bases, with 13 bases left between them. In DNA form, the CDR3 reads TGTGCCACCCGGGACATACGCTCCTACGAGCAGTACTTC. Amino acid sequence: CATRDIRSYEQYF.

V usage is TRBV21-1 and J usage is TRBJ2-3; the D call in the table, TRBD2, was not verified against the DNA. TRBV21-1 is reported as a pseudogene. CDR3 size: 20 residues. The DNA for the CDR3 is TGTGCCAGCAGCAAAGGGAGCAGGGATGCAGCGGGACTCAGCACAGATACGCAGTATTTT. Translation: CASSKGSRDAAGLSTDTQYF.

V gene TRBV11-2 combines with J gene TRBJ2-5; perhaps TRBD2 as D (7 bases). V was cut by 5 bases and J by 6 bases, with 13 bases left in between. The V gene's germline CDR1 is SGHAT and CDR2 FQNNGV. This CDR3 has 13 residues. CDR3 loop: CASSAGGLQTQYF. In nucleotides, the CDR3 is TGTGCCAGCAGCGCCGGGGGGCTGCAGACCCAGTACTTC.

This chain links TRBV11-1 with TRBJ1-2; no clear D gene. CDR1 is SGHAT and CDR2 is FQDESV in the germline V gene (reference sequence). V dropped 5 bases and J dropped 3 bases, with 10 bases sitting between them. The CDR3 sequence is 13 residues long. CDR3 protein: CASSPSQDYGYTF. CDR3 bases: TGTGCCAGCAGCCCGAGCCAGGACTATGGCTACACCTTC.

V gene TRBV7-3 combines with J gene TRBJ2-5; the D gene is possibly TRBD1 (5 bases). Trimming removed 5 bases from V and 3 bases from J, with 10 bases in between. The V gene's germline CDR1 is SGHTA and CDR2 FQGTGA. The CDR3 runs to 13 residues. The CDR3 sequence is CASSIGHKETQYF. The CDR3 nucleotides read TGTGCCAGCAGCATCGGACACAAAGAGACCCAGTACTTC. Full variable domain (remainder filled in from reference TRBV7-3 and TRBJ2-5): GAGVSQTPSNKVTEKGKYVELRCDPISGHTALYWYRQSLGQGPEFLIYFQGTGAADDSGLPNDRFFAVRPEGSVSTLKIQRTERGDSAVYLCASSIGHKETQYFGPGTRLLVL.

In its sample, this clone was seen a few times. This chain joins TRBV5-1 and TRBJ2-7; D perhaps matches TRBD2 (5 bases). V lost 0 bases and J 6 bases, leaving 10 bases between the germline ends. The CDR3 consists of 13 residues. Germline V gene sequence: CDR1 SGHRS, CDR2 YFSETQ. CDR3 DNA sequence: TGCGCCAGCAGCTTGGTCCCGGCGGGCGAGCAGTACTTC. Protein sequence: CASSLVPAGEQYF. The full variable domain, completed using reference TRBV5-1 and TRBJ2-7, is KAGVTQTPRYLIKTRGQQVTLSCSPISGHRSVSWYQQTPGQGLQFLFEYFSETQRNKGNFPGRFSGRQFSNSRSEMNVSTLELGDSALYLCASSLVPAGEQYFGPGTRLTVT.

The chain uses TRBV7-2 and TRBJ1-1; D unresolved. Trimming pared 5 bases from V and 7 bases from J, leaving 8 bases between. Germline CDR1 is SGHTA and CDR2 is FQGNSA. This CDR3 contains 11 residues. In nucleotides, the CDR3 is TGTGCCAGCAGCCCTCTCCTTGAAGCTTTCTTT. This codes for CASSPLLEAFF.

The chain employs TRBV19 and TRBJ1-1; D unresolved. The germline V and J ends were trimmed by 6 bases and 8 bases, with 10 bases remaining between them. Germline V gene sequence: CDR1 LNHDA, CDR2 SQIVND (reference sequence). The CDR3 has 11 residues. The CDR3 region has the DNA TGTGCCAGTAGGAGGGCGGCAGAAGCTTTCTTT. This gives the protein CASRRAAEAFF.

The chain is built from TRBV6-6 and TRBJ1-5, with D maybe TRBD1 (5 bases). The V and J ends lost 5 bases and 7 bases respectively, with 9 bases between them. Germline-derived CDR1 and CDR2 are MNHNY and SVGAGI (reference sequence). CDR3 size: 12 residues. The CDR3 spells CASSPGGQPQHF. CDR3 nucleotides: TGTGCCAGCAGTCCCGGGGGGCAGCCCCAGCATTTT.

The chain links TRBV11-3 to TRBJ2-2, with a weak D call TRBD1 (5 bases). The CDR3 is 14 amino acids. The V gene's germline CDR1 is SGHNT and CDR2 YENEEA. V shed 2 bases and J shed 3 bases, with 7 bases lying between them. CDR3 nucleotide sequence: TGTGCCAGCAGCTTACAGGGTGACACCGGGGAGCTGTTTTTT. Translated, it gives CASSLQGDTGELFF. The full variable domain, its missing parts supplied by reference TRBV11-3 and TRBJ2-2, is EAGVVQSPRYKIIEKKQPVAFWCNPISGHNTLYWYLQNLGQGPELLIRYENEEAVDDSQLPKDRFSAERLKGVDSTLKIQPAELGDSAVYLCASSLQGDTGELFFGEGSRLTVL.

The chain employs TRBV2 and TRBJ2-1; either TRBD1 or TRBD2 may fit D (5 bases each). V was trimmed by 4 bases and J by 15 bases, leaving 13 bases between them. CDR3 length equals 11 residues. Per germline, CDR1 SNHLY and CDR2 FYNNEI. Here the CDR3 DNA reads TGTGCCAGCAGTGTCGGGACCCATGGGTTCTTC. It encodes CASSVGTHGFF. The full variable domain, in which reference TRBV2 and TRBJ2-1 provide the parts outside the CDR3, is EPEVTQTPSHQVTQMGQEVILRCVPISNHLYFYWYRQILGQKVEFLVSFYNNEISEKSEIFDDQFSVERPDGSNFTLKIRSTKLEDSAMYFCASSVGTHGFFGPGTRLTVL.